A single sample gave rise to the 25 T cell receptor beta chains below, sequenced in a study of cytomegalovirus exposure and HLA in healthy donors. Primers: 60 Vbeta forward and 13 Jbeta reverse. Sequencing used immunoSEQ multiplex PCR; TCRdb keeps in-frame clones, though not all of them. The repertoire holds about 160,000 clones, 70% to 90% seen once, with nearly 2% in the top ten. Specimen: PBMCs. Every receptor here comes from a woman in her late teens or twenties in good health and CMV-seronegative.

The genes are TRBV19 and TRBJ2-1; D gene ambiguous. V was clipped by 7 bases and J by 0 bases, with 13 bases between them. This CDR3 has 15 amino acids. In germline, CDR1 is LNHDA, CDR2 SQIVND (reference sequence). In nucleotides, the CDR3 is TGTGCCAGTAACTCCGGCGGCAGCTCCTACAATGAGCAGTTCTTC. As protein: CASNSGGSSYNEQFF. The full variable domain, in which reference TRBV19 and TRBJ2-1 provide the parts outside the CDR3, is DGGITQSPKYLFRKEGQNVTLSCEQNLNHDAMYWYRQDPGQGLRLIYYSQIVNDFQKGDIAEGYSVSREKKESFPLTVTSAQKNPTAFYLCASNSGGSSYNEQFFGPGTRLTVL.

This rearrangement joins TRBV9 to TRBJ2-7, with 8 positions matching TRBD2. Germline loops: CDR1 SGDLS, CDR2 YYNGEE. V was clipped by 4 bases and J by 3 bases; unmatched bases: 6. CDR3 length equals 14 residues. CDR3 sequence (DNA): TGTGCCAGCAGCCCGCGGACTAGCAGCTACGAGCAGTACTTC. Amino acids: CASSPRTSSYEQYF.

V and J are TRBV4-2 and TRBJ2-3; 11 bases line up with TRBD1. V shed 0 bases, J shed 6 bases, and the junction held 5 bases outside the gene matches. Germline assignment: CDR1 LGHNA and CDR2 YNFKEQ. The CDR3 has 16 amino acids. The chain's CDR3 is CASSQDRTGGPDTQYF. In DNA form, the CDR3 reads TGTGCCAGCAGCCAAGATAGGACAGGGGGCCCGGATACGCAGTATTTT.

The J gene is TRBJ2-4, the V gene TRBV6-6; TRBD1 aligns across 7 bases. The J segment lost 9 bases and the V segment lost 6 bases, leaving 8 bases of the junction unmatched. CDR3 length: 13 residues. The V gene's germline CDR1 is MNHNY and CDR2 SVGAGI (reference sequence). CDR3 nucleotide sequence: TGTGCCAGCAGCTTCGACAGGGTGGGCATTCAGTACTTC. This codes for CASSFDRVGIQYF.

The chain carries TRBV29-1 and TRBJ1-1; a weak D match, TRBD1 (6 bases). The CDR3 length is 12 residues. Germline lookup yields CDR1 SQVTM and CDR2 ANQGSEA. The V end was cut by 5 bases, the J end by 5 bases, with 12 bases between. This CDR3 reads CSVTNRATEAFF. In nucleotides, the CDR3 is TGCAGCGTTACTAACAGGGCTACTGAAGCTTTCTTT.

This clone was detected a few times. The genes are TRBV4-2 and TRBJ1-3; D may be TRBD1 (5 bases). V was pared by 4 bases and J by 4 bases, with 14 bases between. The V gene's germline CDR1 is LGHNA and CDR2 YNFKEQ. This CDR3 comprises 15 residues. This CDR3 is CASSPNQGMGNTIYF. The DNA for the CDR3 is TGTGCCAGCAGCCCTAACCAGGGAATGGGAAACACCATATATTTT.

The V and J genes are TRBV7-2 and TRBJ2-3; 14 nucleotides line up with TRBD2. Germline V gives CDR1 SGHTA, CDR2 FQGNSA. V lost 4 bases to trimming and J lost 4 bases; unmatched junction nucleotides: 4. CDR3 size: 16 residues. The CDR3 coding sequence is TGTGCCAGCAGCTCCGGACTAGCGGGGGGTGCAGATACGCAGTATTTT. Protein sequence: CASSSGLAGGADTQYF.

This clone was observed a handful of times. The genes are TRBV4-1 and TRBJ1-1; possible D gene TRBD1, 5 bases. The CDR3 runs to 18 residues. Trimming removed 3 bases at V and 1 base at J, with 21 bases between. Germline V gene lookup returns CDR1 MGHRA and CDR2 YSYEKL. CDR3 protein: CASSHRGWYGGGNTEAFF. The CDR3 DNA is TGCGCCAGCAGCCACCGGGGATGGTACGGGGGAGGGAACACTGAAGCTTTCTTT.

CDR3 amino acids: CASSQDTGSIGTDTQYF. The CDR3 DNA is TGCGCCAGCAGCCAAGATACCGGGAGTATCGGCACAGATACGCAGTATTTT. The chain links TRBV4-1 to TRBJ2-3; D possibly corresponds to TRBD2 (6 bases). The CDR3 length is 17 residues. Trimming left V 0 bases short and J 1 base short, with 14 bases between. The V gene's germline CDR1 is MGHRA and CDR2 YSYEKL.

The CDR3 region has the DNA TGCGCCAGCAGCGTAGCGGGAGGGTTTGAGCAGTTCTTC. Encoded protein: CASSVAGGFEQFF. The V and J genes are TRBV10-1 and TRBJ2-1, with 11 bases fitting TRBD2. The J segment lost 9 bases and the V segment lost 6 bases, leaving 4 bases of the junction unmatched. This CDR3 is built from 13 residues. In germline, CDR1 is WNHNN, CDR2 SYGVQD (reference sequence).

The CDR3 here is CASSFQTGNGDGYTF. CDR3 DNA: TGTGCCAGCAGCTTTCAGACAGGGAATGGGGATGGCTACACCTTC. This chain connects TRBV5-6 to TRBJ1-2; 7 nucleotides agree with TRBD1. This CDR3 has 15 residues. V lost 2 bases and J lost 6; bases outside the gene matches: 10. CDR1 SGHDT and CDR2 YYEEEE come from the germline V gene.

This sequence joins TRBV6-1 and TRBJ2-5, with TRBD1 matching 7 bases. The J call could be wrong; TRBJ2-7 is a better fit for the DNA end. From germline, CDR1 is MNHNS and CDR2 SASEGT. The CDR3 contains 13 residues. CDR3 in DNA: TGTGCCAGCAGTGAGAACAGGGGCTACGAGCAGTACTTC. It specifies CASSENRGYEQYF.

The genes are TRBV7-2 and TRBJ2-1; D is possibly TRBD1 (6 bases). Trimming removed 8 bases from V and 7 bases from J, with 18 bases in between. This CDR3 comprises 14 residues. The germline V gene encodes CDR1 SGHTA and CDR2 FQGNSA. The CDR3 bases are TGTGCCAGCCCCGATAGGGACAATGGAAATGAGCAGTTCTTC. It codes for CASPDRDNGNEQFF.

Here the CDR3 reads CASSEATLSTEAFF. The CDR3 DNA sequence: TGTGCCAGCAGTGAAGCGACATTGTCCACTGAAGCTTTCTTT. The chain uses TRBV6-1 and TRBJ1-1; D call uncertain. Per the germline V gene, CDR1 is MNHNS and CDR2 is SASEGT. V lost 0 bases, J lost 4 bases, and 9 bases lay in between. The CDR3 sequence is 14 residues long.

This rearrangement joins TRBV5-4 to TRBJ2-7; tentatively, D is TRBD2 (6 bases). The CDR3 has 11 amino acids. With 3 bases removed from V and 7 bases from J, the gap between germline ends came to 8 bases. CDR1 and CDR2 (germline): SGHNT, YYREEE (reference sequence). CDR3 coding DNA: TGTGCCAGCAGCTATGCGGGGGAGCAGTACTTC. This encodes CASSYAGEQYF.

This chain links TRBV9 with TRBJ2-2, with 8 nucleotides matching TRBD1. This CDR3 has 18 residues. The V gene end was trimmed by 0 bases and the J gene end by 1 base; junction bases not matched to a gene: 8. Germline loops: CDR1 SGDLS, CDR2 YYNGEE. DNA of the CDR3: TGTGCCAGCAGCGTAGAGGATCGTGGGACAGGGAACACCGGGGAGCTGTTTTTT. The encoded protein is CASSVEDRGTGNTGELFF.

This clone appeared once. V and J are TRBV2 and TRBJ2-1; 7 nucleotides agree with TRBD1. Germline CDR1 is SNHLY and CDR2 is FYNNEI. V dropped 7 bases and J dropped 0; count of bases not matched to a gene: 3. The CDR3 has 14 amino acids. The CDR3: CASTRDSSYNEQFF. The CDR3 DNA reads as TGTGCCAGCACTCGGGACAGCTCCTACAATGAGCAGTTCTTC.

This clone was seen more than once but under ten times. The chain joins TRBV10-3 to TRBJ1-3, with D possibly TRBD1 on 5 matching bases. Germline-derived CDR1 and CDR2 are ENHRY and SYGVKD. V was clipped by 5 bases and J by 0 bases, with 14 bases between them. The CDR3 extends over 16 amino acids. CDR3 sequence reads: CAISKQEINSGNTIYF. DNA of the CDR3: TGTGCCATCAGTAAACAGGAGATCAACTCTGGAAACACCATATATTTT.

This clone was seen once. This chain uses TRBV11-2 with TRBJ2-5, with D perhaps TRBD2 (5 bases). This CDR3 is 13 amino acids long. From germline, CDR1 is SGHAT and CDR2 FQNNGV. Trimming removed 5 bases at V and 1 base at J, with 8 bases between. In DNA, the CDR3 is TGTGCCAGCAGCCCGGGATCCCAAGAGACCCAGTACTTC. Encoded protein: CASSPGSQETQYF.

The chain uses TRBV11-3 and TRBJ1-5; possible D gene TRBD1, 6 bases. The CDR3 covers 13 residues. V gave up 5 bases and J gave up 1 base, with 6 bases separating them. Germline V gene lookup returns CDR1 SGHNT and CDR2 YENEEA. CDR3 protein: CASSQGSNQPQHF. Here the CDR3 DNA reads TGTGCCAGCAGCCAGGGGAGCAATCAGCCCCAGCATTTT.

This clone came up once. The rearrangement joins TRBV29-1 to TRBJ1-2, with 7 bases lining up with TRBD1. Germline lookup yields CDR1 SQVTM and CDR2 ANQGSEA. The CDR3 is 15 amino acids. Losses at the gene ends were 3 bases for V and 2 bases for J; bases not matched to a gene: 9. DNA of the CDR3: TGCAGCGTTGACGGGACAGCGTCACCCAACTATGGCTACACCTTC. Translated, it gives CSVDGTASPNYGYTF.

V and J are TRBV7-9 and TRBJ2-3, with D possibly TRBD1 on 6 matching bases. The ends were cut back, 2 bases at V and 2 bases at J, with 11 bases in the middle. The V gene's germline CDR1 is SEHNR and CDR2 FQNEAQ (reference sequence). The CDR3 covers 15 residues. CDR3 nucleotides: TGTGCCAGCAGCTTACAGGGGAGTTCCACAGATACGCAGTATTTT. Protein: CASSLQGSSTDTQYF. Full variable domain (rest looked up from reference TRBV7-9 and TRBJ2-3): DTGVSQNPRHKITKRGQNVTFRCDPISEHNRLYWYRQTLGQGPEFLTYFQNEAQLEKSRLLSDRFSAERPKGSFSTLEIQRTEQGDSAMYLCASSLQGSSTDTQYFGPGTRLTVL.

This chain's CDR3 is CASSPLQGYNYGYTF. DNA of the CDR3: TGTGCCAGCTCACCTCTACAGGGCTACAACTATGGCTACACCTTC. The chain links TRBV18 to TRBJ1-2; weak D call: TRBD1 (6 bases). CDR3 size: 15 residues. Germline loops: CDR1 KGHSH, CDR2 LQKENI. The V end lost 3 bases, the J end lost 2 bases, and 13 bases lay between the germline ends.

V usage is TRBV6-6 and J usage is TRBJ1-2, with 11 bases that match TRBD1. From germline, CDR1 is MNHNY and CDR2 SVGAGI (reference sequence). The CDR3 is 13 residues long. V lost 6 bases, J lost 4 bases, and 1 base stayed unmatched. The CDR3 DNA is TGTGCCAGCAGAGGGACAGGGGGCTATGGCTACACCTTC. Its translation is CASRGTGGYGYTF.

This clone was observed a handful of times. The chain joins TRBV18 to TRBJ1-4; D may be TRBD1 (5 bases). Germline values: CDR1 KGHSH, CDR2 LQKENI. This CDR3 has 15 residues. V was pared by 3 bases and J by 3 bases, with 11 bases between. This CDR3 reads CASSPETVSNEKLFF. For the CDR3, the DNA is TGTGCCAGCTCACCGGAGACAGTTTCTAATGAAAAACTGTTTTTT. The variable domain in full, with the rest retrieved from reference TRBV18 and TRBJ1-4, is NAGVMQNPRHLVRRRGQEARLRCSPMKGHSHVYWYRQLPEEGLKFMVYLQKENIIDESGMPKERFSAEFPKEGPSILRIQQVVRGDSAAYFCASSPETVSNEKLFFGSGTQLSVL.